This TCR beta chain was obtained from a study of cytomegalovirus exposure and HLA in healthy donors. Overall study: Unique TCRs from HLA-typed donors, about 85 million of them, were held in an early data release.

Primers: 60 Vbeta forward and 13 Jbeta reverse. TCRdb's table, derived via immunoSEQ multiplex PCR, lists solely in-frame clones and lacks some. This repertoire shows about 180,000 clones, approximately 82% found once; its top ten account for about 2%. Study-wide points: Reported performance of the classifier showed diagnosis of cytomegalovirus status with high specificity and sensitivity. The number of N-insertions in an Asian-associated ancestry cluster was reportedly below the approximately 680-donor mean in a later analysis. The sole available immune exposure information was CMV serostatus.

On this clone: What it recognizes is unknown.

V shed 3 bases and J shed 2 bases, with 10 bases lying between them. CDR1 is MDHEN and CDR2 is SYDVKM in the germline V gene. This CDR3 has 14 residues. The source material was PBMCs. V gene TRBV28 combines with J gene TRBJ1-2, with D perhaps TRBD1 (6 bases). The receptor was derived from a woman in her thirties in good health and CMV-seronegative. CDR3 loop: CASSLGAGNYGYTF. DNA of the CDR3: TGTGCCAGCAGTTTGGGGGCAGGGAACTATGGCTACACCTTC.